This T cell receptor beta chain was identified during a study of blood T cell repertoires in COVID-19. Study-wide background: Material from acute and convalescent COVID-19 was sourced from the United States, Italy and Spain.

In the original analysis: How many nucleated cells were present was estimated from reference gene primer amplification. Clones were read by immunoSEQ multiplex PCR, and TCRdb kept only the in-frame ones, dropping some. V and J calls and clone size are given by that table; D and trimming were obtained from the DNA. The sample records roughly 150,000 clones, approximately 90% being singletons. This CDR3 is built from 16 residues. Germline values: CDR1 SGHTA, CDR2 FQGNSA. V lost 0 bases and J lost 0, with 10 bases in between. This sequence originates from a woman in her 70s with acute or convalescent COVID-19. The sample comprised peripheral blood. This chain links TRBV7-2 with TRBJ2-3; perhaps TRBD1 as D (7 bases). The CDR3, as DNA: TGTGCCAGCAGCTTAGCAGCAGGGGGGAGCACAGATACGCAGTATTTT. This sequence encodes CASSLAAGGSTDTQYF. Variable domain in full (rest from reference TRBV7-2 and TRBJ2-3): GAGVSQSPSNKVTEKGKDVELRCDPISGHTALYWYRQSLGQGLEFLIYFQGNSAPDKSGLPSDRFSAERTGGSVSTLTIQRTQQEDSAVYLCASSLAAGGSTDTQYFGPGTRLTVL.